These T cell receptor beta chains were read from a single sample in a study of T-cell reconstitution after alpha-beta-depleted transplantation in children. TCRdb used MiXCR to reprocess the PCR reads, holding one entry per CDR3 protein. The table shows 65,000 to 85,000 distinct CDR3 sequences, with approximately 11% occurring only once. Sequencing was performed on PBMCs, taken before TCRalphabeta/CD19-depleted stem cell transplant. The receptors here all came from a boy younger than 18 with acute myeloid leukemia, due to receive a stem cell transplant. Both conserved end residues are part of each CDR3. A D gene is named only where the DNA matches it firmly. Clone size appears in some rows only: once, few, many, or a class for an expanded clone.

size	D	V	J	DNA	CDR3
many	NA	TRBV12-3/TRBV12-4	TRBJ2-2	TGTGCCAGCGAAATAGCGGTTGGCGGGGAGCTGTTTTTT	CASEIAVGGELFF
many	TRBD1	TRBV7-2	TRBJ2-1	TGTGCCAGCAGCTTAGAAGGGACAGGGGCCTACAATGAGCAGTTCTTC	CASSLEGTGAYNEQFF
NA	NA	TRBV30	TRBJ1-5	TGTGCCTGGAGTCCGGGGGGAAATCAGCCCCAGCATTTT	CAWSPGGNQPQHF
many	NA	TRBV29-1	TRBJ2-1	TGCAGCGTTGAAAGGACCCGGGACGGTGAGCAGTTCTTC	CSVERTRDGEQFF
many	TRBD2	TRBV7-4	TRBJ2-5	TGTGCCAGCAGGGGTCCGGGACTAGCGGCACCAAAGGGGGAGACCCAGTACTTC	CASRGPGLAAPKGETQYF
many	NA	TRBV29-1	TRBJ1-2	TGCAGCGTTGGGACACGCGCTAACTATGGCTACACCTTC	CSVGTRANYGYTF
many	NA	TRBV5-1	TRBJ1-5	TGCGCCAGCAGCTTGTACGGGAGGGATCAGCCCCAGCATTTT	CASSLYGRDQPQHF
many	TRBD2	TRBV7-2	TRBJ2-7	TGTGCCAGCAGCAGTCAAGCGGGAGGCTCCTACGAGCAGTACTTC	CASSSQAGGSYEQYF
many	TRBD1	TRBV12-3/TRBV12-4	TRBJ1-1	TGTGCCAGCAGTTTATTGATGACAGGGGGCATCTCTGAAGCTTTCTTT	CASSLLMTGGISEAFF
many	NA	TRBV20-1	TRBJ2-5	TGCAGTGCCGAGGGGTTTCTGGAGACCCAGTACTTC	CSAEGFLETQYF
NA	TRBD2	TRBV7-8	TRBJ2-2	TGTGCCAGCAGCTCGCCTCGGGGGGGAGGCGCGAACACCGGGGAGCTGTTTTTT	CASSSPRGGGANTGELFF
many	NA	TRBV9	TRBJ2-1	TGTGCCAGCAGCGTATTGCCCGGCCCCCCCATCGTAGGGCAGTTCTTC	CASSVLPGPPIVGQFF
many	TRBD1	TRBV3-1	TRBJ2-7	TGTGCCAGCAGAGACAGGGAGCACGAGCAGTACTTC	CASRDREHEQYF
many	TRBD1	TRBV7-2	TRBJ1-1	TGTGCCAGCAGCTTACCGCGGACAGGGAATTGGCACACTGAAGCTTTCTTT	CASSLPRTGNWHTEAFF
many	TRBD1	TRBV6-1	TRBJ2-3	TGTGCCAGCAGTCTCGGACAGGGCATAGATACGCAGTATTTT	CASSLGQGIDTQYF
few	NA	TRBV18	TRBJ2-7	TGTGCCAGCTCGCAGGGGAGTGGGTCCTACGAGCAGTACTTC	CASSQGSGSYEQYF
NA	NA	TRBV20-1	TRBJ1-5	TGCAGTGCCCCCGTGGGCGATGGGCAGCCCCAGCATTTT	CSAPVGDGQPQHF
many	NA	TRBV12-3/TRBV12-4	TRBJ2-2	TGTGCCAGCAGTTGGGCCGGGGAGCTGTTTTTT	CASSWAGELFF
many	NA	TRBV11-2	TRBJ2-6	TGTGCCAGCAGCTTCAAAGACTCTGGGGCCAACGTCCTGACTTTC	CASSFKDSGANVLTF
many	TRBD1	TRBV3-1	TRBJ1-2	TGTGCCAGCAGCAACAGGGGAAGCGGCTATGGCTACACCTTC	CASSNRGSGYGYTF
many	TRBD1	TRBV12-3/TRBV12-4	TRBJ1-1	TGTGCCAGCAGAGACTCACAGGGGGCCCTGAACACTGAAGCTTTCTTT	CASRDSQGALNTEAFF
many	NA	TRBV3-1	TRBJ2-5	TGTGCCAGCAGCCCCAGCGGACCGGGCGAGACCCAGTACTTC	CASSPSGPGETQYF
many	NA	TRBV28	TRBJ1-5	TGTGCCAGCACCCCTAGAGTGGGGGGTACTCAGCCCCAGCATTTT	CASTPRVGGTQPQHF
many	TRBD1	TRBV7-2	TRBJ2-3	TGTGCCAGCAGCTCTCGGGACAGGTTCACAGATACGCAGTATTTT	CASSSRDRFTDTQYF
many	NA	TRBV7-3	TRBJ2-5	TGTGCCAGCAGCTTAAGGAGGGGCGAGACCCAGTACTTC	CASSLRRGETQYF
once	NA	TRBV7-2	TRBJ2-5	TGTGCCAGCAGCTTGGCTAGTATCCAAGAGACCCAGTACTTC	CASSLASIQETQYF
many	NA	TRBV5-4	TRBJ1-2	TGTGCCAGCAGCTTGGGAGGAAACCCGTCCCCTGATGGCTACACCTTC	CASSLGGNPSPDGYTF
NA	TRBD2	TRBV6-5	TRBJ2-5	TGTGCCAGCAGTTACTCGATTCGCGGGAGGGAAGAGACCCAGTACTTC	CASSYSIRGREETQYF
many	NA	TRBV18	TRBJ1-2	TGTGCCAGCTCACGGGGCAGGGAAGGAGAGGGCTACACCTTC	CASSRGREGEGYTF
many	TRBD1	TRBV6-2/TRBV6-3	TRBJ1-1	TGTGCCAGCAGCAAAGCAACAGGGGGCGCGGACACTGAAGCTTTCTTT	CASSKATGGADTEAFF
many	NA	TRBV12-3/TRBV12-4	TRBJ2-1	TGTGCCAGCAGCCCCACAGGGACTGAGCAGTTCTTC	CASSPTGTEQFF
many	NA	TRBV5-1	TRBJ2-2	TGCGCCAGCAGCTTAACCAGGTCGAGCACCGGGGAGCTGTTTTTT	CASSLTRSSTGELFF
NA	TRBD2	TRBV7-3	TRBJ2-2	TGTGCCAGCAGCTCTAGCGGCGGGGAGCTGTTTTTT	CASSSSGGELFF
many	NA	TRBV5-1	TRBJ2-3	TGCGCCAGCAGCATAGTAGATACGCAGTATTTT	CASSIVDTQYF
many	NA	TRBV12-3/TRBV12-4	TRBJ1-1	TGTGCCAGTAGACAGACTATGAACACTGAAGCTTTCTTT	CASRQTMNTEAFF
many	TRBD1	TRBV5-1	TRBJ1-1	TGCGCCAGCAGCATAGACAGGGGGGACACTGAAGCTTTCTTT	CASSIDRGDTEAFF
many	NA	TRBV20-1	TRBJ2-3	TGCAGTGCTAGAGACCCATCGGTTAGCACAGATACGCAGTATTTT	CSARDPSVSTDTQYF
many	NA	TRBV24-1	TRBJ2-3	TGTGCCACCAGTGATTTGGGGGGAGGACTTTACACAGATACGCAGTATTTT	CATSDLGGGLYTDTQYF
many	NA	TRBV10-3	TRBJ2-3	TGTGCCATCAGTGAGTCTGTTCCGGGTAGAAGAGATACGCAGTATTTT	CAISESVPGRRDTQYF
many	NA	TRBV29-1	TRBJ2-5	TGCAGCGTTGAAGTAGACGGAACGGAGACCCAGTACTTC	CSVEVDGTETQYF
many	NA	TRBV24-1	TRBJ2-1	TGTGCCACCAGTGATCGGACTGTGGATGGATACAATGAGCAGTTCTTC	CATSDRTVDGYNEQFF